This passage covers 18 T cell receptor beta chains from one sample sequenced in a study of OX40 agonist ivuxolimab in advanced cancers. Assay used: immunoSEQ multiplex PCR; TCRdb lists only in-frame clones, some missing. Seen here are some 41,000 clones, approximately 91% observed once, and the top ten hold roughly 12%. The sample consisted of CD4+ or CD8+ T cells sorted from blood, taken in a trial of the OX40 agonist ivuxolimab. All receptors derive from an adult with an advanced solid tumor such as melanoma, head and neck, liver or kidney cancer.

The gene calls are TRBV18 and TRBJ2-6, with 10 bases lining up with TRBD1. The V and J ends lost 5 bases and 2 bases, in that order; junction bases with no gene match: 6. The CDR3 contains 17 residues. From germline, CDR1 is KGHSH and CDR2 LQKENI. The DNA of the CDR3 is TGTGCCAGCTCAAAGGGACAGGGGTATACTGGGGCCAACGTCCTGACTTTC. Protein: CASSKGQGYTGANVLTF.

The chain combines TRBV29-1 with TRBJ2-3, with D perhaps given as TRBD1 or TRBD2 (6 bases each). The CDR3 sequence is 14 residues long. CDR1 is SQVTM, CDR2 ANQGSEA, per germline. The V end lost 5 bases, the J end lost 3 bases, and 15 bases lay between the germline ends. As DNA, the CDR3 is TGCAGCGTTTGGGACCGGGGGCTTACAGATACGCAGTATTTT. Amino acids: CSVWDRGLTDTQYF.

The J gene is TRBJ2-2, the V gene TRBV27, with 14 nucleotides matching TRBD2. The junction had 5 bases not matched to a gene; V was cut back by 6 bases and J by 5 bases. This CDR3 is 16 amino acids long. CDR1 and CDR2 (germline): MNHEY, SMNVEV (reference sequence). Here the CDR3 reads CASRGLAGGWTGELFF. The CDR3 region has the DNA TGTGCCAGCAGAGGACTAGCGGGAGGCTGGACCGGGGAGCTGTTTTTT.

This clone appeared once. This chain joins TRBV6-5 and TRBJ2-5, with 11 bases that match TRBD1. The end of the DNA aligns better with TRBJ2-7, so the J call may be wrong. Germline V lookup: CDR1 MNHEY, CDR2 SVGAGI. The CDR3 is made up of 16 amino acids. CDR3 sequence reads: CASSYHRTGGFYEQYF. Here the CDR3 DNA reads TGTGCCAGCAGTTACCATCGGACAGGGGGCTTCTACGAGCAGTACTTC.

The chain carries TRBV19 and TRBJ1-1; D remains ambiguous. Germline CDR1 and CDR2: LNHDA and SQIVND (reference sequence). This CDR3 is built from 13 residues. Trimming took 5 bases from V and 5 from J, leaving 12 bases between them. The CDR3 nucleotides are TGTGCCAGTAGTGTGGGCTTTGGGACTGAAGCTTTCTTT. Amino acids: CASSVGFGTEAFF.

The V call is TRBV5-8, the J call TRBJ2-1, with a weak D call TRBD2 (5 bases). The CDR3 contains 14 residues. Germline-derived CDR1 and CDR2 are SGHTS and YDEGEE. V was clipped by 0 bases and J by 7 bases, with 11 bases between them. The CDR3 coding sequence is TGTGCCAGCAGCTTGGCCCGGGGTAATAATGAGCAGTTCTTC. This gives the protein CASSLARGNNEQFF.

The chain employs TRBV18 and TRBJ2-7; perhaps TRBD2 as D (5 bases). The V gene's germline CDR1 is KGHSH and CDR2 LQKENI. CDR3 length equals 16 residues. The V gene lost 4 bases and the J gene lost 5 bases, with 21 bases spanning the gap. As DNA, the CDR3 is TGTGCCAGCTCACTACAACAAAACTCGAGGGTTCACGAGCAGTACTTC. Translated: CASSLQQNSRVHEQYF.

CDR3 sequence (DNA): TGTGCCAGCTCACGCGCTGGGAATGAGCAGTTCTTC. Translation: CASSRAGNEQFF. The chain employs TRBV18 and TRBJ2-1, with unresolved D. Per germline, CDR1 KGHSH and CDR2 LQKENI. V was pared by 4 bases and J by 7 bases, with 8 bases between. The CDR3 is made up of 12 amino acids.

CDR3 coding DNA: TGTGCCAGCAGCTTGGCCGCACTAGCGGGACGCACCTACGAGCAGTACTTC. Amino acids: CASSLAALAGRTYEQYF. The rearrangement links TRBV5-5 to TRBJ2-7; 10 bases are shared with TRBD2. Germline CDR1 SGHKS, CDR2 YYEKEE (reference sequence). The CDR3 is 17 amino acids. The trim removed 0 bases at V and 2 bases at J, leaving 8 bases unmatched.

This clone counts as large. The rearrangement links TRBV2 to TRBJ1-2; TRBD1 matches 10 bases. Germline-derived CDR1 and CDR2 are SNHLY and FYNNEI. The CDR3 has 13 residues. V lost 6 bases, J lost 8 bases, and 6 bases stayed unmatched. The CDR3 here is CASSRQGAEGYTF. CDR3 nucleotide sequence: TGTGCCAGCAGCCGACAGGGGGCGGAGGGCTACACCTTC.

The chain is built from TRBV10-3 and TRBJ2-6; the D gene is possibly TRBD1 (6 bases). V gave up 4 bases and J gave up 2 bases, with 9 bases separating them. The CDR3 is 15 residues long. The germline gives CDR1 ENHRY, CDR2 SYGVKD. CDR3 nucleotides: TGTGCCATCAGTGCACAGGGTCCTGGGGCCAACGTCCTGACTTTC. This gives the protein CAISAQGPGANVLTF.

The chain links TRBV7-8 to TRBJ2-7; 9 bases are shared with TRBD1. After removal of 1 base from V and 5 bases from J, the junction contained 3 bases not matched to a gene. The germline V gene encodes CDR1 SGHVS and CDR2 FQNEAQ. The CDR3 runs 14 residues. The CDR3 DNA reads TGTGCCAGCAGCTTAGGGGGACAGGGCCACGAGCAGTACTTC. As protein: CASSLGGQGHEQYF.

The chain is built from TRBV6-5 and TRBJ1-3; no clear D gene. Trimming took off 6 bases at V and 4 bases at J, with 7 bases between the two ends. The germline V gene has CDR1 MNHEY and CDR2 SVGAGI. The CDR3 length is 12 residues. As DNA, the CDR3 is TGTGCCAGCAGGGTCTCCGGAAACACCATATATTTT. Its translation is CASRVSGNTIYF.

DNA of the CDR3: TGCGCCAGCAGCTTGAATGGGCGGAGCACAGATACGCAGTATTTT. Amino acids: CASSLNGRSTDTQYF. The V call is TRBV5-1, the J call TRBJ2-3; D remains ambiguous. CDR1 and CDR2 (germline): SGHRS, YFSETQ. The length of the CDR3 is 15 residues. V gave up 1 base and J gave up 0 bases, with 9 bases separating them.

The chain carries TRBV4-2 and TRBJ1-1, with D uncertain. Trimming took 0 bases from V and 4 from J, leaving 15 bases between them. Germline CDR1 and CDR2: LGHNA and YNFKEQ. The CDR3 contains 16 residues. The CDR3 loop reads CASSQDLTPRVTEAFF. CDR3 nucleotide sequence: TGTGCCAGCAGCCAAGATCTGACGCCTAGGGTCACTGAAGCTTTCTTT.

The rearrangement uses TRBV29-1 and TRBJ2-3, with no clear D. CDR1 and CDR2 from the germline V gene are SQVTM and ANQGSEA. V was trimmed by 0 bases and J by 12 bases, leaving 13 bases between them. This CDR3 has 12 residues. DNA for the CDR3: TGCAGCGTTGAAGATCCCATTAAGGGACAGTATTTT. This encodes CSVEDPIKGQYF.

The rearrangement joins TRBV18 to TRBJ1-5, with D maybe TRBD1 (5 bases). Germline V CDR1 and CDR2: KGHSH, LQKENI. The CDR3 spans 15 residues. The ends were cut back, 1 base at V and 9 bases at J, with 16 bases in the middle. The CDR3 region has the DNA TGTGCCAGCTCACCACAAGGGGCAGGCCCCGGGCCCCAGCATTTT. Encoded protein: CASSPQGAGPGPQHF.

Here the CDR3 reads CASSDSSGSYNEQFF. As DNA, the CDR3 is TGTGCCAGCAGTGACTCTAGCGGGAGCTACAATGAGCAGTTCTTC. The chain recombines TRBV6-1 with TRBJ2-1, with 10 positions matching TRBD2. CDR1 is MNHNS, CDR2 SASEGT, per germline. V lost 3 bases, J lost 3 bases, and 2 bases stayed unmatched. The CDR3 sequence is 15 residues long.